The rows below give T cell receptor beta chains drawn from one sample of a study of cytomegalovirus exposure and HLA in healthy donors. TCRdb keeps only in-frame clones here, not all; method: immunoSEQ multiplex PCR. The sample includes some 260,000 clones, roughly nine tenths of them seen just once. Sequences were obtained from PBMCs. All receptors come from a man between 18 and 35 years old in good health and CMV-seropositive. The CDR3 runs from the conserved cysteine through the conserved F or W. Each record gives: V gene, D gene, J gene, clone size, CDR3 DNA, CDR3 protein. A D gene is named only where the DNA matches it firmly. Some rows mark clone size as missing; the rest say once, few, many or name a class of expanded clone.

>TRBV5-1|TRBD2|TRBJ2-7|NA
TGCGCCAGCAGCTTGGGAAGCGCTAGCGGTTTCATCTACGAGCAGTACTTC
CASSLGSASGFIYEQYF
>TRBV23-1|TRBD1|TRBJ1-1|NA
TGCGCCAGCAGTCAATCCTTCCGGGACAGGGGATTTTGGGAGACAACTGAAGCTTTCTTT
CASSQSFRDRGFWETTEAFF
>TRBV7-9|NA|TRBJ1-5|NA
TGTGCCAGCAGCTTAGACGGTTTCAATCAGCCCCAGCATTTT
CASSLDGFNQPQHF
>TRBV14|TRBD1|TRBJ2-7|NA
TGTGCCAGCAGCCCCCTGGACAGGAGTGGGTACGAGCAGTACTTC
CASSPLDRSGYEQYF
>TRBV28|NA|TRBJ2-1|NA
TGTGCCAGCAGTCAGACCACCAATGAGCAGTTCTTC
CASSQTTNEQFF
>TRBV30|TRBD1|TRBJ2-7|NA
TGTGCCTGGGCGGACAGGGACTACGAGCAGTACTTC
CAWADRDYEQYF
>TRBV25-1|TRBD1|TRBJ2-5|NA
TGTGCCAGCAGTGACAACAGGGGTTTTGAAGAGACCCAGTACTTC
CASSDNRGFEETQYF
>TRBV10-3|NA|TRBJ1-2|NA
TGTGCCATCATGAGTAACTATGGCTACACCTTC
CAIMSNYGYTF
>TRBV5-1|TRBD1|TRBJ2-5|once
TGCGCCAGCAGCTTGTACAGGGGAAGGGAAGAGACCCAGTACTTC
CASSLYRGREETQYF
>TRBV30|NA|TRBJ1-1|NA
TGTGCCTGGAGTGAGACGAACACTGAAGCTTTCTTT
CAWSETNTEAFF
>TRBV6-5|NA|TRBJ2-1|NA
TGTGCCAGCAGTTACACCGTTTTCAATGAGCAGTTCTTC
CASSYTVFNEQFF
>TRBV30|NA|TRBJ1-3|NA
TGTGCCTGGAGTGTACTAAGGCCCAGCTACAACCCGGGACGGAGCTCTGGAAACACCATATATTTT
CAWSVLRPSYNPGRSSGNTIYF
>TRBV6-5|NA|TRBJ1-1|NA
TGTGCCAGCAGCCCACAGGCGAACACTGAAGCTTTCTTT
CASSPQANTEAFF
>TRBV6-6|NA|TRBJ2-3|NA
TGTGCCAGCAGTCTCCGGGGCCCCCCAGATACGCAGTATTTT
CASSLRGPPDTQYF
>TRBV20-1|NA|TRBJ1-1|NA
TGCAGTGCTAGAGATCCAGGGGAAGCTTTCTTT
CSARDPGEAFF
>TRBV27|TRBD2|TRBJ2-7|NA
TGTGCCAGCAGTATAGCGGGACTGGGCGAGCAGTACTTC
CASSIAGLGEQYF
>TRBV28|NA|TRBJ2-7|NA
TGTGCCAGCAGTTCAACAGGGTCGTGGGAATACTTC
CASSSTGSWEYF
>TRBV6-1|NA|TRBJ1-5|few
TGTGCCAGCAGTGCCCGTGGGAATCAGCCCCAGCATTTT
CASSARGNQPQHF
>TRBV2|NA|TRBJ1-2|NA
TGTGCCAGCAGGGATAACAGGTTATATGGCTACACCTTC
CASRDNRLYGYTF
>TRBV19|NA|TRBJ2-1|NA
TGTGCCAGTAGTATCGCGACCCATGAGCAGTTCTTC
CASSIATHEQFF
>TRBV2|TRBD1|TRBJ2-2|NA
TGTGCCAGCAGTGAAAGGACAGGTTGGACCGGGGAGCTGTTTTTT
CASSERTGWTGELFF
>TRBV28|NA|TRBJ2-7|once
TGTGCCAGCAGTAACATGTACGAGCAGTACTTC
CASSNMYEQYF
>TRBV5-4|TRBD1|TRBJ2-5|NA
TGTGCCAGCAGCTTGGCCCGGGACAGTTCTGTGGAGACCCAGTACTTC
CASSLARDSSVETQYF
>TRBV5-4|NA|TRBJ1-1|NA
TGTGCCAGCAGCTTCGCAGGGGCCTCTACTGAAGCTTTCTTT
CASSFAGASTEAFF
>TRBV5-1|NA|TRBJ1-1|NA
TGCGCCAGCCGTACTCTGGGGGATACTGAAGCTTTCTTT
CASRTLGDTEAFF
>TRBV30|TRBD1|TRBJ1-5|once
TGTGCCTGGAGTAATGAATATAAGGGACAGGGAAGCGATCAGCCCCAGCATTTT
CAWSNEYKGQGSDQPQHF
>TRBV9|NA|TRBJ2-3|NA
TGTGCCAGCAGCGCCGTCACAGGGACAGATACGCAGTATTTT
CASSAVTGTDTQYF
>TRBV29-1|NA|TRBJ2-1|NA
TGCAGCGTTGATGGCACGGGGAGCGGAGAGTCCTACAATGAGCAGTTCTTC
CSVDGTGSGESYNEQFF
>TRBV25-1|TRBD1|TRBJ1-5|NA
TGTGCCAGCAGTGGACAGGGGGCGGTGGGCAATCAGCCCCAGCATTTT
CASSGQGAVGNQPQHF
>TRBV9|NA|TRBJ1-1|NA
TGTGCCAGCAGCGTAGATCCAGGGAGGGAAGCTTTCTTT
CASSVDPGREAFF
>TRBV28|TRBD1|TRBJ2-4|NA
TGTGCCAGCAGTTCCATCAGGGGGCGCGGAAACATTCAGTACTTC
CASSSIRGRGNIQYF